This entry features one TCR beta chain sequence. No antigen is known for it. The CDR3 length is 16 residues. CDR1 is LGHNA, CDR2 YSLEER, per germline. Trimming removed 0 bases from V and 4 bases from J, with 10 bases in between. This sample was taken from a study of cytomegalovirus exposure and HLA in healthy donors. Study conclusions and caveats: High specificity and sensitivity for cytomegalovirus status were reported for the classifier. Earlier analysis found most TCR beta V segments productive about 90% or about 30% of the time. In a later analysis, donors in an Asian-associated ancestry cluster reportedly had fewer N-insertions in productive TCRs than the cohort mean.

The PCR employed 60 Vbeta primers together with 13 Jbeta primers. Measured with immunoSEQ multiplex PCR; TCRdb has only the in-frame clones, and not every one. The sample lists fewer than 95,000 clones; over 60% were seen once. The chain carries TRBV4-3 and TRBJ1-6; no firm D call. The sequencing input was PBMCs. This clonotype was obtained from a woman between 50 and 59 years old in good health and CMV-seropositive. DNA of the CDR3: TGCGCCAGCAGCCAAGAAGGAGGTGGTTATAATTCACCCCTCCACTTT. This gives the protein CASSQEGGGYNSPLHF.